One and the same sample provided the 2 T cell receptor beta chains below, sequenced in a study of Graves' ophthalmopathy and Graves' hyperthyroidism. Amplified material comprised TCR beta CDR3 regions derived from RNA transcripts. Investigators did first-round RT-PCR with HTBI primers, then second-round multiplex PCR. Via MiXCR, TCRdb re-called the multiplex PCR reads, giving one row per CDR3 protein. The sample records some 210,000 distinct CDR3 sequences, just under 30% being singletons. Material for sequencing was peripheral blood. The receptor set was obtained from a man in his forties or fifties with Graves' ophthalmopathy.

V and J are TRBV12-3 or TRBV12-4 and TRBJ1-1, with D uncertain. CDR3 length: 14 amino acids. Trimming took 6 bases from V and 3 from J, leaving 14 bases between them. The CDR3 is CASSPRTVDTEAFF. Here the CDR3 DNA reads TGTGCCAGCAGCCCCAGGACGGTGGACACTGAAGCTTTCTTT.

The chain combines TRBV6-2 or TRBV6-3 with TRBJ2-5; D is tentatively TRBD1 or TRBD2 (5 bases each). Per germline, CDR1 MNHEY and CDR2 SVGEGT. The CDR3 sequence is 12 residues long. Trimming cost V 6 bases and J 9 bases, with 14 bases left between them. CDR3 residues: CASRPGHGAQYF. CDR3 DNA: TGTGCCAGCAGGCCGGGGCACGGGGCCCAGTACTTC.